The rows below give T cell receptor beta chains drawn from one sample of a study of cytotoxic CD8 clonotypes in ibrutinib-treated CLL. Produced via immunoSEQ multiplex PCR; TCRdb's table is partial and in-frame only. There are roughly 40,000 clones in the sample; 65% to 70% occur only once, and about 6.8% lies in the top ten. The sequencing here drew on PBMCs, taken at disease progression, from a patient treated with ibrutinib. These receptors were obtained from a human donor with chronic lymphocytic leukemia. Each CDR3 is given without its conserved first and last residue. Fields, in order: CDR3 length, V gene, J gene, CDR3 protein.

len: 13; v_gene: TRBV18; j_gene: TRBJ1-3; CDR3aa: ASSLTGETGNTIY
len: 12; v_gene: TRBV27; j_gene: TRBJ2-7; CDR3aa: ASRFSSSSYEQY
len: 14; v_gene: TRBV4-1; j_gene: TRBJ1-2; CDR3aa: ASSQGDRGSNYGYT
len: 11; v_gene: TRBV12-5; j_gene: TRBJ2-7; CDR3aa: ASGPLVGYEQY
len: 12; v_gene: TRBV11-3; j_gene: TRBJ1-2; CDR3aa: ASSLGQGASGYT
len: 15; v_gene: TRBV28; j_gene: TRBJ2-2; CDR3aa: ASGPPLGGGNTGELF
len: 11; v_gene: TRBV6-5; j_gene: TRBJ1-1; CDR3aa: ASSYHENTEAF
len: 11; v_gene: TRBV30; j_gene: TRBJ2-5; CDR3aa: AWSIGRAETQY
len: 14; v_gene: TRBV7-6; j_gene: TRBJ1-3; CDR3aa: ASETGPQSSGNTIY
len: 11; v_gene: TRBV6-5; j_gene: TRBJ2-7; CDR3aa: ASINPNLYEQY
len: 12; v_gene: TRBV9; j_gene: TRBJ2-3; CDR3aa: ASSDNIGSDTQY
len: 11; v_gene: TRBV10-3; j_gene: TRBJ1-5; CDR3aa: AVGGSSNQPQH
len: 13; v_gene: TRBV4-2; j_gene: TRBJ1-4; CDR3aa: ASSQVRTEYEKLF
len: 12; v_gene: TRBV11-3; j_gene: TRBJ2-2; CDR3aa: ASSHQGPTGELF
len: 12; v_gene: TRBV5-4; j_gene: TRBJ1-2; CDR3aa: ASSLSGVNGGYT
len: 11; v_gene: TRBV28; j_gene: TRBJ2-7; CDR3aa: ASSIPGPYEQY
len: 10; v_gene: TRBV28; j_gene: TRBJ2-7; CDR3aa: ASVSSGYEQY
len: 11; v_gene: TRBV7-2; j_gene: TRBJ1-4; CDR3aa: ASSLGGGEKLF
len: 11; v_gene: TRBV11-3; j_gene: TRBJ1-5; CDR3aa: ASSLQGNQPQH
len: 13; v_gene: TRBV5-1; j_gene: TRBJ2-1; CDR3aa: ASSLAGTRQNEQF
len: 15; v_gene: TRBV28; j_gene: TRBJ1-6; CDR3aa: ASSPPGGSLTHSPLH
len: 13; v_gene: TRBV9; j_gene: TRBJ2-7; CDR3aa: ASSPQDRETIEQY
len: 13; v_gene: TRBV27; j_gene: TRBJ1-1; CDR3aa: ASTRIAGENTEAF
len: 13; v_gene: TRBV5-1; j_gene: TRBJ1-3; CDR3aa: ASSLETGGGNTIY
len: 15; v_gene: TRBV19; j_gene: TRBJ1-2; CDR3aa: ASSMGQSFSVSGGYT